The 13 T cell receptor beta chains presented below share a single source sample, sequenced in a study of shared clonotypes between healthy human individuals. TCRdb keeps only in-frame clones here, not all; method: immunoSEQ multiplex PCR. The sample yields some 470,000 clones, over 60% seen once. Sequencing was carried out using PBMCs. The receptors stem from a middle-aged woman in good health. Some clones in this sample may be carry-over from other donors' samples.

This sequence joins TRBV6-5 and TRBJ1-1; the D gene is possibly TRBD1 (5 bases). Deletions cut 0 bases from V and 1 base from J, with 9 bases between. In germline, CDR1 is MNHEY, CDR2 SVGAGI. The CDR3 is 15 amino acids. The CDR3 here is CASSYSDKRNTEAFF. The CDR3, as DNA: TGTGCCAGCAGTTACTCGGACAAGAGGAACACTGAAGCTTTCTTT.

This chain uses TRBV28 with TRBJ2-7, with D possibly being TRBD2 (5 bases). The CDR3 contains 15 residues. Germline CDR1 and CDR2: MDHEN and SYDVKM. Trimming pared 4 bases from V and 6 bases from J, leaving 19 bases between. CDR3 bases: TGTGCCAGCAGTTCCCCCTCTAGCCCGGTGAGCGAGCAGTACTTC. As protein: CASSSPSSPVSEQYF.

The gene calls are TRBV4-2 and TRBJ2-5; the match to TRBD1 covers 8 bases. The CDR3 has 16 amino acids. V lost 4 bases and J lost 4; bases outside the gene matches: 11. Germline loops: CDR1 LGHNA, CDR2 YNFKEQ. CDR3 region: CASSLPSLGQGETQYF. CDR3 in DNA: TGTGCCAGCAGCCTTCCTTCCCTCGGACAGGGAGAGACCCAGTACTTC.

The rearrangement uses TRBV5-4 and TRBJ2-7, with TRBD1 matching 9 bases. The CDR3 has 16 amino acids. Germline V CDR1 and CDR2: SGHNT, YYREEE (reference sequence). The V gene end was trimmed by 4 bases and the J gene end by 7 bases; junction bases not matched to a gene: 15. CDR3: CASSTRTGTGTREQYF. CDR3 bases: TGTGCCAGCAGCACAAGGACCGGGACAGGGACTCGAGAGCAGTACTTC.

V and J are TRBV30 and TRBJ1-1, with 8 bases aligning to TRBD1. The junction had 9 bases not matched to a gene; V was cut back by 3 bases and J by 3 bases. Germline CDR1 reads GTSNPN; CDR2 reads SVGIG (reference sequence). The CDR3 extends over 15 amino acids. The CDR3 DNA sequence: TGTGCCTGGAGATCGTTGGCAGGGGGCTACACTGAAGCTTTCTTT. This sequence encodes CAWRSLAGGYTEAFF.

As DNA, the CDR3 is TGTGCCAGCAGCTCTATGGGACAGGGGGATGAGACCCAGTACTTC. Encoded protein: CASSSMGQGDETQYF. This chain links TRBV28 with TRBJ2-5; 11 nucleotides line up with TRBD1. CDR1 and CDR2 (germline): MDHEN, SYDVKM. V lost 6 bases to trimming and J lost 5 bases; unmatched junction nucleotides: 8. The CDR3 is made up of 15 amino acids.

CDR3 sequence reads: CSAGTGFNEKLFF. DNA of the CDR3: TGCAGCGCTGGGACAGGGTTTAATGAAAAACTGTTTTTT. The chain uses TRBV29-1 and TRBJ1-4, with 9 bases fitting TRBD1. V trimming: 7 bases; J trimming: 4 bases; junction bases outside the gene matches: 4. This CDR3 spans 13 amino acids. CDR1 is SQVTM, CDR2 ANQGSEA, per germline.

The chain combines TRBV30 with TRBJ2-5; a possible D gene is TRBD2 (5 bases). This CDR3 contains 13 residues. The germline V and J ends were trimmed by 4 bases and 1 base, with 10 bases remaining between them. The germline V gene encodes CDR1 GTSNPN and CDR2 SVGIG (reference sequence). The chain's CDR3 is CAWKPSGQETQYF. The DNA for the CDR3 is TGTGCCTGGAAGCCAAGCGGCCAAGAGACCCAGTACTTC.

The chain couples TRBV27 to TRBJ2-7; TRBD1 matches 11 bases. Germline lookup yields CDR1 MNHEY and CDR2 SMNVEV (reference sequence). With 4 bases clipped from V and 2 bases from J, the junction kept 7 bases outside the gene matches. This CDR3 spans 16 amino acids. The CDR3 here is CASSSSGTGGPYEQYF. DNA for the CDR3: TGTGCCAGCAGTTCCTCCGGGACAGGGGGTCCCTACGAGCAGTACTTC.

This clone was detected only once. V is TRBV7-8 and J is TRBJ2-4; D not resolved. CDR1 is SGHVS and CDR2 is FQNEAQ in the germline V gene. V lost 2 bases to trimming and J lost 1 base, with 9 bases between them. This CDR3 has 15 residues. CDR3 sequence reads: CASSLFRLAKNIQYF. In nucleotides, the CDR3 is TGTGCCAGCAGCTTATTCAGGTTGGCCAAAAACATTCAGTACTTC. Using reference TRBV7-8 and TRBJ2-4 for the parts outside the CDR3, the full variable domain is GAGVSQSPRYKVAKRGQDVALRCDPISGHVSLFWYQQALGQGPEFLTYFQNEAQLDKSGLPSDRFFAERPEGSVSTLKIQRTQQEDSAVYLCASSLFRLAKNIQYFGAGTRLSVL.

The chain has TRBV5-1 and TRBJ2-1; D is perhaps TRBD1 or TRBD2 (5 bases each). V was cut by 4 bases and J by 6 bases, with 17 bases left in between. The CDR3 runs to 15 residues. Per the germline V gene, CDR1 is SGHRS and CDR2 is YFSETQ. CDR3 bases: TGCGCCAGCAGCCCGGGGCCCTCTCGGAGCAATGAGCAGTTCTTC. As protein: CASSPGPSRSNEQFF.

The chain links TRBV5-1 to TRBJ2-3; 7 bases are shared with TRBD1. Germline V lookup: CDR1 SGHRS, CDR2 YFSETQ. J gave up 6 bases and V 5 bases, and 9 bases lay outside the gene matches. The CDR3 contains 14 residues. The CDR3 nucleotides are TGCGCCAGCAGACAAGCGACAGGGAAGGATACGCAGTATTTT. Translation gives CASRQATGKDTQYF.

Details on this clone: The sample contains more than one DNA sequence encoding this CDR3. The V gene is TRBV6-1, the J gene TRBJ2-7; D is unresolved. Germline V lookup: CDR1 MNHNS, CDR2 SASEGT. CDR3 length: 12 amino acids. V dropped 6 bases and J dropped 3 bases, with 9 bases sitting between them. CDR3 sequence reads: CASRTPSYEQYF. In DNA form, the CDR3 reads TGTGCCAGCAGGACCCCTAGCTACGAGCAGTACTTC.